Described below is a single TCR beta chain sequence and its context. Trimming pared 5 bases from V and 5 bases from J, leaving 10 bases between. The V gene's germline CDR1 is MGHDK and CDR2 SYGVNS. This CDR3 contains 13 residues. The PCR had 60 Vbeta and 13 Jbeta primers. The repertoire was sequenced with immunoSEQ multiplex PCR; TCRdb's copy has only in-frame clones and lacks some. The data show about 240,000 clones, 78% seen once. These data originate in a study of cytomegalovirus exposure and HLA in healthy donors. The TCR sequence derives from a boy younger than 18 in good health and CMV-seronegative. The chain employs TRBV25-1 and TRBJ1-5; the D gene is possibly TRBD1 (6 bases). The sample taken for sequencing was PBMCs. The CDR3 bases are TGTGCCAGCAGTAGCAGGGGACATCAGCCCCAGCATTTT. This sequence encodes CASSSRGHQPQHF. Drawing the rest from reference TRBV25-1 and TRBJ1-5, the complete variable domain is EADIYQTPRYLVIGTGKKITLECSQTMGHDKMYWYQQDPGMELHLIHYSYGVNSTEKGDLSSESTVSRIRTEHFPLTLESARPSHTSQYLCASSSRGHQPQHFGDGTRLSIL.